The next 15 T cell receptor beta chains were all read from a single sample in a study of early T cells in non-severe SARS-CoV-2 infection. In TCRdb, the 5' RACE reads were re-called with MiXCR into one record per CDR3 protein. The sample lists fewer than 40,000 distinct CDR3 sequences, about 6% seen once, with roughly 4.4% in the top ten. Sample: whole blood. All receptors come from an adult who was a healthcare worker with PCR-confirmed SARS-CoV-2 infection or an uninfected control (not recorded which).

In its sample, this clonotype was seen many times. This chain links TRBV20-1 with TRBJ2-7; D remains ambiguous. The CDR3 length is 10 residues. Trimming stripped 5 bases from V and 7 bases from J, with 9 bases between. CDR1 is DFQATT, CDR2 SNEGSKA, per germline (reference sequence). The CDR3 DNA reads TGCAGTGCTTCACTTCGGGAGCAGTACTTC. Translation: CSASLREQYF.

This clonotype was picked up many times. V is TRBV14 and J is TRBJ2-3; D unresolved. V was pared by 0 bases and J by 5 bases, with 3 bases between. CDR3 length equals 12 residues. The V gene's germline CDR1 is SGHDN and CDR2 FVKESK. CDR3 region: CASSQDGDTQYF. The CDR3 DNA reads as TGTGCCAGCAGCCAAGATGGAGATACGCAGTATTTT.

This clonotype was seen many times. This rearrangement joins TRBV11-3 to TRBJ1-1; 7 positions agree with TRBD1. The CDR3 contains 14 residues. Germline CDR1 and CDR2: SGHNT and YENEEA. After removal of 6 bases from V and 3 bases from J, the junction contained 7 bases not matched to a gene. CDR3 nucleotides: TGTGCCAGCAGTCCCCAGGGGGGGGACACTGAAGCTTTCTTT. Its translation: CASSPQGGDTEAFF. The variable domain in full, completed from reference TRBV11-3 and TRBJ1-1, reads EAGVVQSPRYKIIEKKQPVAFWCNPISGHNTLYWYLQNLGQGPELLIRYENEEAVDDSQLPKDRFSAERLKGVDSTLKIQPAELGDSAVYLCASSPQGGDTEAFFGQGTRLTVV.

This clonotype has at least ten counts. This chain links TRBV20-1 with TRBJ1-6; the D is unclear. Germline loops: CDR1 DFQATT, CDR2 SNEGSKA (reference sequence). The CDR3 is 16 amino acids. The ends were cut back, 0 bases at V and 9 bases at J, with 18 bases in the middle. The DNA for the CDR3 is TGCAGTGCTAGAGAAGAAGAGAAGGGTTCGAGTTCACCCCTCCACTTT. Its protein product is CSAREEEKGSSSPLHF.

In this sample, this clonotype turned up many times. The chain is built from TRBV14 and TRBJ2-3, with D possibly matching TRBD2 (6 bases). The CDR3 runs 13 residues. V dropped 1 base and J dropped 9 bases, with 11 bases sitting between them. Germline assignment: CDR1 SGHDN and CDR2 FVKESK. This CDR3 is CASSQVGGSTQYF. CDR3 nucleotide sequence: TGTGCCAGCAGCCAAGTGGGGGGATCGACGCAGTATTTT.

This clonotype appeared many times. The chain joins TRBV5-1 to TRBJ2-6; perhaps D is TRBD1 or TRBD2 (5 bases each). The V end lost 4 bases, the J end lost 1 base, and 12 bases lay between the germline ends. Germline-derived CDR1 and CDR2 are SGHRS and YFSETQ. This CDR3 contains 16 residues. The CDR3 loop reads CASSLTGTSGANVLTF. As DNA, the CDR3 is TGCGCCAGCAGCCTCACGGGGACGTCTGGGGCCAACGTCCTGACTTTC.

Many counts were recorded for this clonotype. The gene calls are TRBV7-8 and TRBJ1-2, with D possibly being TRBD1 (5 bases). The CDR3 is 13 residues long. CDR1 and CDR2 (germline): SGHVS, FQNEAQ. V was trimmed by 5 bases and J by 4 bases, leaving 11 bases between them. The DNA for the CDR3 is TGTGCCAGCAGCCTCCGGACAAGCTATGGCTACACCTTC. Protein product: CASSLRTSYGYTF.

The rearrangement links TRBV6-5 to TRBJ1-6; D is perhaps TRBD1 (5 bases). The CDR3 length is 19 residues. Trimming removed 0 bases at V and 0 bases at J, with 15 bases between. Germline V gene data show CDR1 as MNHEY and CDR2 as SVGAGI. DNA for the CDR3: TGTGCCAGCAGTTACTCGATGGGGTCAGGGTTCTCCTATAATTCACCCCTCCACTTT. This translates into CASSYSMGSGFSYNSPLHF.

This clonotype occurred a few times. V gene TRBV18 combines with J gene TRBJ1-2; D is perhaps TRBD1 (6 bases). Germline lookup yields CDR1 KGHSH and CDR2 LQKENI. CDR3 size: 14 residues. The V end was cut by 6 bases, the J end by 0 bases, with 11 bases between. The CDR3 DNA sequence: TGTGCCAGCTCCCGGACAGAAACTAACTATGGCTACACCTTC. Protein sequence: CASSRTETNYGYTF.

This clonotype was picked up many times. CDR3 nucleotides: TGTGCCAGCAGTTTCCAGAGCTCCTACGAGCAGTACTTC. Translated, it gives CASSFQSSYEQYF. The chain carries TRBV6-2 or TRBV6-3 and TRBJ2-7, with D uncertain. From germline, CDR1 is MNHEY and CDR2 SVGEGT. The CDR3 contains 13 residues. Trimming stripped 4 bases from V and 0 bases from J, with 7 bases between.

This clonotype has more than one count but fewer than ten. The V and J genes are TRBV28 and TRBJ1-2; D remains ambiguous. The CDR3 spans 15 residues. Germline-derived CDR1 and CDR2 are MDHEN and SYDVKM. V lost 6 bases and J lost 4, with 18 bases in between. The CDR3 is CASRPPERSSYGYTF. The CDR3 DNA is TGTGCCAGCAGGCCCCCGGAGCGCTCTAGCTATGGCTACACCTTC.

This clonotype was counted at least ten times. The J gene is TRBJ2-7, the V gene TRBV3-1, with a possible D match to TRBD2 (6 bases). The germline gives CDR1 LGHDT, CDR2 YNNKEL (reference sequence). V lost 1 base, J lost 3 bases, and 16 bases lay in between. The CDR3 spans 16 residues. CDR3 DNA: TGTGCCAGCAGCCAAGTAGGAGGGCCGAGCTACTACGAGCAGTACTTC. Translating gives CASSQVGGPSYYEQYF.

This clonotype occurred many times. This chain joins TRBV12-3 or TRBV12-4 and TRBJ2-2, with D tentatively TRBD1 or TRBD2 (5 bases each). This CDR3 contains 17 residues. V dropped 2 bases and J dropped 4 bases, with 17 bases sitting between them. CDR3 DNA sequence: TGTGCCAGCAGTTTAATGGGACCGAGCCTCTCCACCGGGGAGCTGTTTTTT. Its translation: CASSLMGPSLSTGELFF.

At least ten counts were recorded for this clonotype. The CDR3 coding sequence is TGTGCCACCGGCACAGGGGGTGATGGAGAAAAACTGTTTTTT. Encoded protein: CATGTGGDGEKLFF. This chain joins TRBV10-3 and TRBJ1-4; TRBD1 matches 8 bases. V lost 10 bases to trimming and J lost 8 bases; unmatched junction nucleotides: 12. The CDR3 loop spans 14 amino acids. The germline V gene encodes CDR1 ENHRY and CDR2 SYGVKD.

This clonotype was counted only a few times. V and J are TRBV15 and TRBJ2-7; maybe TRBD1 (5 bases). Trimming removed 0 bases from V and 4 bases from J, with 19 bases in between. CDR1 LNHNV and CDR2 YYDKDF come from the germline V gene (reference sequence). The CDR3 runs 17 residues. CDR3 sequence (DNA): TGTGCCACCAGCAGAGATCTTTGGGCAGGGCGAGGATACGAGCAGTACTTC. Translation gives CATSRDLWAGRGYEQYF.